This T cell receptor (beta chain) emerged from a study of human T cells and chemical hapten exposure. Trimming took off 2 bases at V and 1 base at J, with 10 bases between the two ends. Germline assignment: CDR1 SGHKS and CDR2 YYEKEE (reference sequence). The CDR3 loop spans 15 amino acids. Sample time point: patch test 1, 2 weeks after DPC sensitization. The sample's treatment: therapeutic diphenylcyclopropenone sensitization with weekly scalp DPC. Researchers sampled blood before each patch test went on. TCRdb processed the RACE reads anew with MiXCR; each CDR3 protein has one entry. This table holds about 69,000 distinct CDR3 sequences, 30% to 35% found once.

This sequence originates from a man in his forties or fifties with alopecia areata. Some clones in this sample may be carry-over from other donors' samples. The rearrangement joins TRBV5-5 to TRBJ1-5; possible D gene TRBD1, 6 bases. The sequencing used whole blood, collected in connection with sensitization to the hapten diphenylcyclopropenone (DPC). The CDR3 bases are TGTGCCAGCAGCTTAGCGGGACAAAGCAATCAGCCCCAGCATTTT. Translating it yields CASSLAGQSNQPQHF.